This T cell receptor beta chain was profiled in a study of patients and donors after allogeneic stem cell transplantation. A remark on this clonotype: One junction end does not reproduce the germline sequence, and a read error may be involved.

TCRdb used MiXCR to reprocess the RT-PCR reads, holding one entry per CDR3 protein. The table lists fewer than 180,000 distinct CDR3 sequences, about 40% of them singletons. Per the germline V gene, CDR1 is MNHNY and CDR2 is SVGAGI (reference sequence). The CDR3 spans 14 residues. The chain joins TRBV6-6 to TRBJ1-3; D remains ambiguous. This clonotype originated in a human donor who was either an allogeneic HSCT recipient or a stem cell or donor lymphocyte infusion donor (not recorded which). It is not recorded whose cells these are; they may come from a transplant donor. The sample comprised blood, either unsorted or a sorted T cell fraction (not recorded which). CDR3 nucleotides: TGTGCCAGCAGAGAGACGGTCTCTGGAAACACCATGTATTTT. Translated, it gives CASRETVSGNTMYF.